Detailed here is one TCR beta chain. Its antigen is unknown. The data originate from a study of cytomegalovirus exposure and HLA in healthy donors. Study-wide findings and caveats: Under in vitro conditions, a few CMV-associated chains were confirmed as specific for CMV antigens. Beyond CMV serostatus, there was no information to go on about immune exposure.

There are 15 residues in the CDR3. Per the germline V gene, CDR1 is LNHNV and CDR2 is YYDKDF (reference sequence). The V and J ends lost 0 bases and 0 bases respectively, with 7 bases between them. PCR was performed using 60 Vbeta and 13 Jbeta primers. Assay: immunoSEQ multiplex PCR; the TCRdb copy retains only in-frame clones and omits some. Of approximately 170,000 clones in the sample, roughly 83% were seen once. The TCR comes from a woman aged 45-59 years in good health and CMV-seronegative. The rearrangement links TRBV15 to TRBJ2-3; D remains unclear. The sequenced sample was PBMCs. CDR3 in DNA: TGTGCCACCAGCAGAGATAGTGATAGCACAGATACGCAGTATTTT. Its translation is CATSRDSDSTDTQYF. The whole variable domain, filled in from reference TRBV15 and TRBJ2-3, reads DAMVIQNPRYQVTQFGKPVTLSCSQTLNHNVMYWYQQKSSQAPKLLFHYYDKDFNNEADTPDNFQSRRPNTSFCFLDIRSPGLGDTAMYLCATSRDSDSTDTQYFGPGTRLTVL.